This T cell receptor (beta chain) was recovered during a study of OX40 agonist ivuxolimab in advanced cancers. Describing the broader study: The costimulatory receptor OX40 (CD134) was targeted by ivuxolimab, a fully human IgG2 agonistic monoclonal antibody. Patients were allowed to have had prior anti-PD-1, anti-PD-L1 or anti-CTLA-4 therapy, and approximately 39% of the dose-escalation patients had been treated with checkpoint inhibitors. The paper reports the monotherapy dose-escalation portion (N of about 51 patients) of the phase I ivuxolimab trial. Three dose-escalation patients achieved partial responses, one with hepatocellular carcinoma and two with cutaneous melanoma. The point of sequencing TCRbeta in the periphery was to test whether ivuxolimab changed TCR sequence diversity and drove clonal T-cell expansion. Among the roughly 52 dose-escalation patients, around 19 had hepatocellular carcinoma, 15 or so melanoma, 9 renal cell carcinoma and 9 head and neck cancer. Intravenous ivuxolimab was administered to patients every 2 weeks at six dose levels: 0.01, 0.1, 0.3, 1.5, 3 and 10 mg/kg. In the dose-escalation cohort, 70% to 90% of patients were male, and the mean age was approximately 60 years with a range of roughly 20 to 79. What the authors observed across the whole study: The antigen specificity of the clonally expanded peripheral T cells was not determined. After ivuxolimab, CD8+ T cells had more expanded clones than CD4+ T cells on average. At doses from 0.1 to 3.0 mg/kg, clonal expansion was seen in both CD4+ and CD8+ blood T cells between baseline and week 6. Low levels of normalized T-cell clonal expansion were also seen in some nonresponding patients. In the 0.1-3.0 mg/kg groups, partial responders had among the lowest normalized peripheral clonal expansion, particularly in CD8+ T cells.

Genomic DNA was extracted from sorted cells for sequencing of the TCRbeta CDR3 region. The immunoSEQ Assay was used for sequencing of TCRbeta CDR3 regions. Drawn from immuneACCESS, this table holds only the in-frame rearrangements with V and J called that TCRdb kept. Clones are partly lost; checked studies trace under half to an unresolved V gene and leave the rest unexplained. The sample table holds 30,000 to 40,000 clones, of which about nine tenths were seen once. Approximately 27% of the sample lies in the top ten. At the junction V is shortened by 4 bases and J by 4 bases, with 8 bases in between. The germline V gene provides CDR1 LGHNA and CDR2 YNFKEQ. The CDR3 sequence holds 13 residues, the cysteine and phenylalanine included. Only the CDR3 part of the read is kept: 39 bases, read in frame from the first base. Patients with autoimmune disease history or receiving systemic immunosuppression were excluded from the trial. In every dose cohort, peripheral blood was drawn for TCR sequencing at baseline, cycle 4 day 1, and cycle 7 day 1. Samples were obtained from an open-label, multicenter, first-in-human phase I dose-escalation trial of ivuxolimab. Adults with locally advanced or metastatic melanoma, renal cell, hepatocellular, or head and neck squamous cell carcinoma were enrolled in the trial. CD4+ and CD8+ T cells were sorted separately from peripheral blood before TCR sequencing.

This clone was picked up one time. Its antigen specificity is not known. The sample holds no much larger clone one base away, and base qualities are not on file. The input for sequencing was CD4+ or CD8+ T cells sorted from blood, taken in a trial of the OX40 agonist ivuxolimab. The rearrangement joined TRBV4-2 to TRBJ2-1; the D gene is possibly TRBD2, with 5 bases matching. The sequence was collected from an adult with an advanced solid tumor such as melanoma, head and neck, liver or kidney cancer. The CDR3 is CASSLGLYNEQFF. The sequence in DNA is TGTGCCAGCAGCCTAGGACTGTACAATGAGCAGTTCTTC.